A selection of T cell receptor beta chains follows, all from one sample in a study of T-cell reconstitution after alpha-beta-depleted transplantation in children. TCRdb redid the calling of the PCR reads with MiXCR, one entry per CDR3 protein. Among about 400,000 distinct CDR3 sequences, roughly 21% were seen once, and the ten largest hold about 3.8%. Specimen: PBMCs from the stem cell graft donor, collected from the stem cell graft. These receptors all stem from a human donor who donated a stem cell graft to a child with acute myeloid leukemia. CDR3s include the opening cysteine and the closing phenylalanine or tryptophan. The order of the fields is J gene, clone size, D gene, V gene, CDR3 DNA, CDR3 protein. D genes are given only for firm matches. Clone size is given for some rows only: seen once, a few or many times, or a class if the clone is expanded.

J gene: TRBJ2-5
clone size: many
D gene: -
V gene: TRBV15
CDR3 DNA: TGTGCCACCAGCAAACACAGGCAGACTGAAGAGACCCAGTACTTC
CDR3 protein: CATSKHRQTEETQYF

J gene: TRBJ1-4
clone size: -
D gene: -
V gene: TRBV4-3
CDR3 DNA: TGCGCCAGCAGCCGAGACGGTATGGGTGAAAAACTGTTTTTT
CDR3 protein: CASSRDGMGEKLFF

J gene: TRBJ2-7
clone size: many
D gene: -
V gene: TRBV29-1
CDR3 DNA: TGCAGCGTTGAAGATCCACTACGGAACTACGAGCAGTACTTC
CDR3 protein: CSVEDPLRNYEQYF

J gene: TRBJ2-3
clone size: -
D gene: -
V gene: TRBV6-4
CDR3 DNA: TGTGCCAGCAGTGGGTCAGGCACAGATACGCAGTATTTT
CDR3 protein: CASSGSGTDTQYF

J gene: TRBJ2-1
clone size: many
D gene: -
V gene: TRBV9
CDR3 DNA: TGTGCCAGCAGCCCCGGGACTGGGATCGAGCAGTTCTTC
CDR3 protein: CASSPGTGIEQFF

J gene: TRBJ2-1
clone size: -
D gene: TRBD1
V gene: TRBV6-5
CDR3 DNA: TGTGCCAGCAGTTACCTGGGACAGGGAAATGAGCAGTTCTTC
CDR3 protein: CASSYLGQGNEQFF

J gene: TRBJ2-5
clone size: few
D gene: -
V gene: TRBV2
CDR3 DNA: TGTGCCAGCAGTGTGGATAATCAAGAGACCCAGTACTTC
CDR3 protein: CASSVDNQETQYF

J gene: TRBJ2-7
clone size: -
D gene: -
V gene: TRBV12-3/TRBV12-4
CDR3 DNA: TGTGCCAGCAGTTTGGAGGGGGGCCAAGCCTACGAGCAGTACTTC
CDR3 protein: CASSLEGGQAYEQYF

J gene: TRBJ2-5
clone size: -
D gene: -
V gene: TRBV12-3/TRBV12-4
CDR3 DNA: TGTGCCAGCAGTTTACAGGACTTACCACAAGAGACCCAGTACTTC
CDR3 protein: CASSLQDLPQETQYF

J gene: TRBJ1-3
clone size: many
D gene: -
V gene: TRBV4-1
CDR3 DNA: TGCGCCAGCAGCCAAGATTCGAGAGCCAGCTCTGGAAACACCATATATTTT
CDR3 protein: CASSQDSRASSGNTIYF

J gene: TRBJ2-2
clone size: few
D gene: -
V gene: TRBV12-3/TRBV12-4
CDR3 DNA: TGTGCCAGCAGTTTTGGGGTCGCCGGGGAGCTGTTTTTT
CDR3 protein: CASSFGVAGELFF

J gene: TRBJ2-3
clone size: many
D gene: -
V gene: TRBV29-1
CDR3 DNA: TGCAGCGTTGGTCAGGGTAGCACAGATACGCAGTATTTT
CDR3 protein: CSVGQGSTDTQYF

J gene: TRBJ2-3
clone size: few
D gene: -
V gene: TRBV10-3
CDR3 DNA: TGTGCCATCAGTGGTAACGGGGCGATCACAGATACGCAGTATTTT
CDR3 protein: CAISGNGAITDTQYF

J gene: TRBJ2-3
clone size: few
D gene: TRBD1
V gene: TRBV12-3/TRBV12-4
CDR3 DNA: TGTGCCAGCAGTTCCAGGGACAGGAACACAGATACGCAGTATTTT
CDR3 protein: CASSSRDRNTDTQYF

J gene: TRBJ2-7
clone size: -
D gene: TRBD2
V gene: TRBV27
CDR3 DNA: TGTGCCAGCAGTCCAATTAATAGCGGGAGGAACGAGCAGTACTTC
CDR3 protein: CASSPINSGRNEQYF

J gene: TRBJ2-3
clone size: -
D gene: TRBD2
V gene: TRBV28
CDR3 DNA: TGTGCCAGCGGCTCTAGCGGGAAGTTAGATACGCAGTATTTT
CDR3 protein: CASGSSGKLDTQYF

J gene: TRBJ1-4
clone size: -
D gene: -
V gene: TRBV7-9
CDR3 DNA: TGTGCCAGCAGCTTATCAGCAACTAATGAAAAACTGTTTTTT
CDR3 protein: CASSLSATNEKLFF

J gene: TRBJ2-1
clone size: -
D gene: TRBD2
V gene: TRBV5-1
CDR3 DNA: TGCGCCAGCAGCTTGGATCCAGCGGGGAGGGATGAGCAGTTCTTC
CDR3 protein: CASSLDPAGRDEQFF

J gene: TRBJ1-2
clone size: -
D gene: -
V gene: TRBV24-1
CDR3 DNA: TGTGCCACCTGGGGCTTGCCCTATGGCTACACCTTC
CDR3 protein: CATWGLPYGYTF

J gene: TRBJ1-1
clone size: many
D gene: -
V gene: TRBV12-3/TRBV12-4
CDR3 DNA: TGTGCCAGCAGTTTCAGGGGATACGGCACTGAAGCTTTCTTT
CDR3 protein: CASSFRGYGTEAFF

J gene: TRBJ2-7
clone size: few
D gene: -
V gene: TRBV28
CDR3 DNA: TGTGCCAGCAGTTTTCGGACCCAGGGTTCGGAATACGAGCAGTACTTC
CDR3 protein: CASSFRTQGSEYEQYF

J gene: TRBJ2-5
clone size: many
D gene: TRBD1
V gene: TRBV4-1
CDR3 DNA: TGCGCCAGCAGCCAAGATTTTGGGACAGGGCGGGGGGAGACCCAGTACTTC
CDR3 protein: CASSQDFGTGRGETQYF

J gene: TRBJ2-5
clone size: few
D gene: -
V gene: TRBV7-9
CDR3 DNA: TGTGCCAGCAGCTCGCCCTTCGGGGAAGAGACCCAGTACTTC
CDR3 protein: CASSSPFGEETQYF

J gene: TRBJ2-7
clone size: few
D gene: -
V gene: TRBV5-5
CDR3 DNA: TGTGCCAGCAGCTTGGCCCCTAAAGTCTCCTACGAGCAGTACTTC
CDR3 protein: CASSLAPKVSYEQYF

J gene: TRBJ1-1
clone size: few
D gene: TRBD1
V gene: TRBV24-1
CDR3 DNA: TGTGCCACCAGTGAGGCTACAGGGGGTAACACTGAAGCTTTCTTT
CDR3 protein: CATSEATGGNTEAFF

J gene: TRBJ1-4
clone size: few
D gene: -
V gene: TRBV10-3
CDR3 DNA: TGTGCCATCAGTGAGTCAGAGAGAAATGAAAAACTGTTTTTT
CDR3 protein: CAISESERNEKLFF

J gene: TRBJ1-1
clone size: -
D gene: -
V gene: TRBV7-2
CDR3 DNA: TGTGCCAGCAGCCAAAGGCAAACAGGTCAGAGGTACACTGAAGCTTTCTTT
CDR3 protein: CASSQRQTGQRYTEAFF

J gene: TRBJ2-7
clone size: -
D gene: -
V gene: TRBV12-3/TRBV12-4
CDR3 DNA: TGTGCCAGCAGTTTAGAGGCGGGACCCTACGAGCAGTACTTC
CDR3 protein: CASSLEAGPYEQYF